This TCR beta chain was captured by sequencing in a study of blood T cell repertoires in COVID-19. Using immunoSEQ multiplex PCR, the repertoire was profiled, and TCRdb retains in-frame clones only, with some absent. The sample lists some 64,000 clones; around 77% were seen once. CDR3 size: 14 residues. CDR1 is MNHEY and CDR2 is SMNVEV in the germline V gene (reference sequence). V gave up 8 bases and J gave up 2 bases; unmatched junction bases: 6. This receptor was taken from a man older than 75 with active or convalescent COVID-19. This rearrangement joins TRBV27 to TRBJ2-7; 10 bases line up with TRBD1. Sequenced input: peripheral blood. CDR3 nucleotides: TGTGCCAGCTGGGGGACAGGGGCCCCCTACGAGCAGTACTTC. Residues: CASWGTGAPYEQYF.